This TCR beta chain derives from a study of response to subunit inactivated influenza vaccine. Broader study findings: A suggestion made by the authors is that each seasonal influenza vaccination recruits few new T cells.

This clonotype was counted many times. What it binds is unknown. TCRdb reprocessed the RT-PCR reads with MiXCR, giving one entry per CDR3 protein. The data contain approximately 290,000 distinct CDR3 sequences, roughly 22% of them singletons. Germline CDR1 is MNHEY and CDR2 is SVGEGT. Germline trimming cut 7 bases from V and 0 bases from J; bases unmatched to any gene: 10. The CDR3 sequence is 18 residues long. The sequencing used PBMCs from blood, collected approximately 20 months after vaccination. This chain joins TRBV6-2 or TRBV6-3 and TRBJ2-4; TRBD2 agrees at 12 bases. This clonotype originated in a man between 50 and 70 years old who received an inactivated influenza vaccine. CDR3 coding DNA: TGTGCCAGCAATAGATGGACTAGCGGGACCACAGCCAAAAACATTCAGTACTTC. Translation: CASNRWTSGTTAKNIQYF.